This T cell receptor (beta chain) emerged from a study of glioma-infiltrating T cells. Study conclusions and caveats: Tissue and blood shared very few CDR3 sequences. Gliomas, especially low-grade, showed above-expected tissue-blood divergence; non-neoplastic patients showed below.

Amplification of TCR alpha and beta CDR3 regions from RNA used iRepertoire nested multiplex PCR. For one-step reverse transcription and amplification, 100-400 ng of tissue mRNA or PBMC total RNA was used. One entry per CDR3 protein, called by TCRdb with MiXCR from the multiplex PCR reads. The table has under 200,000 distinct CDR3 sequences, roughly 45% seen once; the top ten hold roughly 5.2%. CDR3 length: 16 amino acids. From germline, CDR1 is MNHNS and CDR2 SASEGT. In this sample, this clonotype turned up many times. Antigen unknown. V gene TRBV6-1 combines with J gene TRBJ2-2; possibly TRBD2 for D (5 bases). The TCR originated in a human donor with low-grade glioma or glioblastoma, undergoing nonglioma brain surgery, or in good health (not recorded which). Source material: glioma tissue, nonneoplastic brain tissue, or PBMCs (not recorded which). CDR3: CATTPSRTTNTGELFF. CDR3 nucleotide sequence: TGTGCTACTACCCCTAGCAGAACAACGAACACCGGGGAGCTGTTTTTT.